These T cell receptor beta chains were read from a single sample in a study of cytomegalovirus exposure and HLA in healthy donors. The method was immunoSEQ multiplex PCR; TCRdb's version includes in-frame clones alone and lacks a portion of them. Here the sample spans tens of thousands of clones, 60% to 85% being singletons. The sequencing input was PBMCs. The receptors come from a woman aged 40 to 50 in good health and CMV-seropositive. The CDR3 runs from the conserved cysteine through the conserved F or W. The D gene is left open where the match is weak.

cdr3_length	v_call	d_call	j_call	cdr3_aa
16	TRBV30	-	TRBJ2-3	CAWSVLDSSSTDTQYF
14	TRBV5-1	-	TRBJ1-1	CASSLDGMNTEAFF
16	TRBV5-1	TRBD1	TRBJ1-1	CASSLLAGDRGAEAFF
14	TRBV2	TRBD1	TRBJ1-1	CASRTGQGITEAFF
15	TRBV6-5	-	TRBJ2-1	CASSRTALSYNEQFF
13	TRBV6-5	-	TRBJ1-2	CASSVGRHGGYTF
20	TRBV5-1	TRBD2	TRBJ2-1	CASRLGSGTSGSSLITEQFF
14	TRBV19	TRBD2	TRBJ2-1	CASSTGTSWNEQFF
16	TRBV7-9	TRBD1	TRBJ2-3	CASSPKTGWGTDTQYF
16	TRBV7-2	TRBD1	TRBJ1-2	CASSGGTGVKMGGYTF
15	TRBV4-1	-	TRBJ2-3	CASSHLAPSTDTQYF
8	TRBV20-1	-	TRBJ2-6	CSRQARGF